The 17 T cell receptor beta chains listed next were all sequenced from one sample in a study of shared clonotypes between healthy human individuals. Measured with immunoSEQ multiplex PCR; TCRdb has only the in-frame clones, and not every one. The sample consists of over a million clones, around 78% of them appearing once. Input material: memory CD4+ T cells from PBMCs. Documented subset: CD45RA-negative fraction. Receptors were obtained from a man aged 18 to 30 in good health. Some clones in this sample may be carry-over from other donors' samples.

The gene calls are TRBV28 and TRBJ2-7, with D perhaps TRBD2 (5 bases). V lost 5 bases and J lost 10, with 12 bases in between. The CDR3 spans 11 residues. Per the germline V gene, CDR1 is MDHEN and CDR2 is SYDVKM. CDR3 sequence (DNA): TGTGCCAGCAGTGGAAGCGGATACCAGTACTTC. It specifies CASSGSGYQYF.

This clone turned up a few times. The chain uses TRBV9 and TRBJ1-1; 8 bases are a match to TRBD1. There are 15 residues in the CDR3. Germline V CDR1 and CDR2: SGDLS, YYNGEE. V gave up 3 bases and J gave up 0 bases; unmatched junction bases: 4. In nucleotides, the CDR3 is TGTGCCAGCAGCGGTCAACAGGGGGTGAACACTGAAGCTTTCTTT. Amino acid sequence: CASSGQQGVNTEAFF. The complete variable domain, with remaining parts taken from reference TRBV9 and TRBJ1-1, reads DSGVTQTPKHLITATGQRVTLRCSPRSGDLSVYWYQQSLDQGLQFLIQYYNGEERAKGNILERFSAQQFPDLHSELNLSSLELGDSALYFCASSGQQGVNTEAFFGQGTRLTVV.

V is TRBV11-3 and J is TRBJ2-1; D is unresolved. Germline-derived CDR1 and CDR2 are SGHNT and YENEEA. Trimming left V 3 bases short and J 5 bases short, with 11 bases between. CDR3 size: 14 residues. DNA of the CDR3: TGTGCCAGCAGCTTTCTACTGGCTGACAATGAGCAGTTCTTC. Its translation: CASSFLLADNEQFF.

This chain connects TRBV18 to TRBJ2-1; 9 positions match TRBD1. This CDR3 is built from 13 residues. Germline CDR1 KGHSH, CDR2 LQKENI. V was pared by 6 bases and J by 6 bases, with 3 bases of the junction left unmatched. The CDR3 nucleotides are TGTGCCAGCTCGACAGGGGGGGGCAATGAGCAGTTCTTC. This translates into CASSTGGGNEQFF.

The table lists this clone with a few counts. This chain connects TRBV5-1 to TRBJ1-4; 9 nucleotides agree with TRBD1. J gave up 8 bases and V 4 bases, and 6 bases lay outside the gene matches. Germline V gene sequence: CDR1 SGHRS, CDR2 YFSETQ. CDR3 size: 14 residues. The CDR3: CASSGGTGSEKLFF. The CDR3 nucleotides are TGCGCCAGCAGCGGCGGGACAGGGTCCGAAAAACTGTTTTTT.

The DNA of the CDR3 is TGTGCCAGCAGTGACGAGCAGGACAGGGGGACTGAAAAACTGTTTTTT. It specifies CASSDEQDRGTEKLFF. The genes are TRBV2 and TRBJ1-4, with 10 bases lining up with TRBD1. The V gene's germline CDR1 is SNHLY and CDR2 FYNNEI. The length of the CDR3 is 16 residues. Germline trimming cut 3 bases from V and 7 bases from J; bases unmatched to any gene: 8.

This clone was counted between two and nine times. CDR3 sequence: CASSPVGRENYEQYF. For the CDR3, the DNA is TGTGCCAGCAGCCCGGTCGGTCGGGAGAACTACGAGCAGTACTTC. The chain links TRBV5-4 to TRBJ2-7; perhaps TRBD2 as D (6 bases). The CDR3 extends over 15 amino acids. V was trimmed by 4 bases and J by 3 bases, leaving 17 bases between them. Germline values: CDR1 SGHNT, CDR2 YYREEE (reference sequence).

This clone has only one observation. The J gene is TRBJ2-2, the V gene TRBV27; D is possibly TRBD1 (5 bases). Per the germline V gene, CDR1 is MNHEY and CDR2 is SMNVEV (reference sequence). V lost 4 bases and J 4 bases, leaving 13 bases between the germline ends. This CDR3 is 15 amino acids long. CDR3 amino acids: CASSSQGAGTGELFF. CDR3 coding DNA: TGTGCCAGCAGTTCTCAGGGTGCCGGCACCGGGGAGCTGTTTTTT.

J is TRBJ1-5 and V is TRBV7-2; 9 bases map to TRBD1. V lost 4 bases and J lost 2; bases outside the gene matches: 3. CDR3 length equals 15 residues. Germline V CDR1 and CDR2: SGHTA, FQGNSA. CDR3 bases: TGTGCCAGCAGCTCGGACAGGGGCGGCAATCAGCCCCAGCATTTT. Its translation: CASSSDRGGNQPQHF.

This rearrangement joins TRBV2 to TRBJ1-3, with D unclear. Germline loops: CDR1 SNHLY, CDR2 FYNNEI. The V and J ends lost 6 bases and 2 bases respectively, with 8 bases between them. The CDR3 is made up of 13 amino acids. CDR3 in DNA: TGTGCCAGCAGGCGGGCGCCTGGAAACACCATATATTTT. As protein: CASRRAPGNTIYF.

This chain uses TRBV6-1 with TRBJ1-2; D not certain. Germline V gene lookup returns CDR1 MNHNS and CDR2 SASEGT. V gave up 1 base and J gave up 8 bases, with 17 bases separating them. The CDR3 covers 15 residues. CDR3 sequence reads: CASSEGPGRSWGYTF. In DNA form, the CDR3 reads TGTGCCAGCAGTGAAGGGCCAGGCCGCTCTTGGGGCTACACCTTC.

This chain uses TRBV5-4 with TRBJ2-3, with TRBD2 matching 13 bases. CDR3 length equals 16 residues. Germline CDR1 and CDR2: SGHNT and YYREEE (reference sequence). The ends lost 4 bases at V and 4 bases at J; junction bases unmatched: 6. CDR3 coding DNA: TGTGCCAGCAGCGAACGACTAGCGGGAGGCGCAGATACGCAGTATTTT. This translates into CASSERLAGGADTQYF.

This clone was recorded a few times. This rearrangement joins TRBV5-1 to TRBJ1-2; D is unresolved. Germline V lookup: CDR1 SGHRS, CDR2 YFSETQ. Trimming stripped 5 bases from V and 2 bases from J, with 13 bases between. The CDR3 is 14 residues long. The CDR3 reads CASSQKVGNYGYTF. In DNA form, the CDR3 reads TGCGCCAGCAGTCAAAAGGTCGGGAACTATGGCTACACCTTC. Full variable domain (remainder filled in from reference TRBV5-1 and TRBJ1-2): KAGVTQTPRYLIKTRGQQVTLSCSPISGHRSVSWYQQTPGQGLQFLFEYFSETQRNKGNFPGRFSGRQFSNSRSEMNVSTLELGDSALYLCASSQKVGNYGYTFGSGTRLTVV.

The chain recombines TRBV7-3 with TRBJ2-3; TRBD1 aligns across 8 bases. V was clipped by 1 base and J by 5 bases; unmatched bases: 11. The CDR3 length is 17 residues. CDR1 and CDR2 from the germline V gene are SGHTA and FQGTGA. CDR3 protein: CASSLNRQGAVGDTQYF. Here the CDR3 DNA reads TGTGCCAGCAGCTTAAATCGGCAGGGGGCTGTTGGAGATACGCAGTATTTT.

This clone appeared a few times. Other DNA variants within this sample encode the same CDR3. The chain is built from TRBV29-1 and TRBJ2-5; the match to TRBD1 covers 8 bases. Germline values: CDR1 SQVTM, CDR2 ANQGSEA. The CDR3 runs to 12 residues. V was pared by 6 bases and J by 2 bases, with 2 bases of the junction left unmatched. This CDR3 is CSVRTGQETQYF. The CDR3 region has the DNA TGCAGCGTCCGGACAGGGCAAGAGACCCAGTACTTC.

J is TRBJ1-1 and V is TRBV30, with D uncertain. V was pared by 3 bases and J by 0 bases, with 5 bases between. The germline CDR1 and CDR2 sequences are GTSNPN and SVGIG (reference sequence). The CDR3 spans 12 residues. The CDR3 DNA follows: TGTGCCTGGAGGGAGATGAACACTGAAGCTTTCTTT. Protein: CAWREMNTEAFF.

J is TRBJ2-5 and V is TRBV4-1; D might be TRBD1 (5 bases). The CDR3 contains 15 residues. The germline V gene encodes CDR1 MGHRA and CDR2 YSYEKL. The V and J ends lost 3 bases and 2 bases respectively, with 13 bases between them. In DNA, the CDR3 is TGCGCCAGCAGCCAGGTCCTCGCAGGGCAAGAGACCCAGTACTTC. This codes for CASSQVLAGQETQYF.